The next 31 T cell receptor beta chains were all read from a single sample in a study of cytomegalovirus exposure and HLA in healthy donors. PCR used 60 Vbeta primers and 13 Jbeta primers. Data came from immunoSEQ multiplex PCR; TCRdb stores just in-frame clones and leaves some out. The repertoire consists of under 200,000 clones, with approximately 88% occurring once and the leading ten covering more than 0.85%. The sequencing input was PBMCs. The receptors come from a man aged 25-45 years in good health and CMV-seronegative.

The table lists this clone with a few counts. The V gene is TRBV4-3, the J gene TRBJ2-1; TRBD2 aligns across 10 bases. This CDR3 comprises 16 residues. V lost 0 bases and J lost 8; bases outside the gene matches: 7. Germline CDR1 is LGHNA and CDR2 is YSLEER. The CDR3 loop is CASSQDPAGGPYEQFF. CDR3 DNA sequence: TGCGCCAGCAGCCAAGATCCAGCGGGAGGGCCCTATGAGCAGTTCTTC.

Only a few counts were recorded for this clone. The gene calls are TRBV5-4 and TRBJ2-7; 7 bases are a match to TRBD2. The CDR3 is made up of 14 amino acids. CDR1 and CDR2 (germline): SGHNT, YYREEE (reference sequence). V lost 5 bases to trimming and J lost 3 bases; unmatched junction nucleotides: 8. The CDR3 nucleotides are TGTGCCAGCAGTCGGGGACGCGGGAGCTACGAGCAGTACTTC. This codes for CASSRGRGSYEQYF.

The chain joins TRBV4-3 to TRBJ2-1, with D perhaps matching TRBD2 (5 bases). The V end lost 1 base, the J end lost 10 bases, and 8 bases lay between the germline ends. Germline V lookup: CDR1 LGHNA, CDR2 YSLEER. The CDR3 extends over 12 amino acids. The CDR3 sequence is CASSQAASEQFF. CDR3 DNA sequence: TGCGCCAGCAGCCAAGCAGCTAGCGAGCAGTTCTTC.

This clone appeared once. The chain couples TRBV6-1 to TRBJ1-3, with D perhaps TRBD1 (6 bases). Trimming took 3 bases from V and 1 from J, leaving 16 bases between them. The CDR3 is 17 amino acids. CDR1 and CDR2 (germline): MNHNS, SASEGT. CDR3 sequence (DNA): TGTGCCAGCAGTGAGAAAGGGGGACCCCTTTCTGGAAACACCATATATTTT. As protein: CASSEKGGPLSGNTIYF.

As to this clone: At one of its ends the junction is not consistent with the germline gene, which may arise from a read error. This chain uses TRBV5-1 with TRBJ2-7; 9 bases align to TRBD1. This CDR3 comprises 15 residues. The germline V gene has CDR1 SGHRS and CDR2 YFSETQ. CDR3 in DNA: TGCGCCAGCAGCTTGGAAGGACAGGGGAGTGGTGGATGGTCCTTC. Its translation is CASSLEGQGSGGWSF.

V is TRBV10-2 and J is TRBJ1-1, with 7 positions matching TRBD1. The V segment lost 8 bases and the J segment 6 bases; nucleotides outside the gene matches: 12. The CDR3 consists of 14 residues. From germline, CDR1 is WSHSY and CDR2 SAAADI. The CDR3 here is CASGGQTGWAEAFF. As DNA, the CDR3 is TGCGCCAGCGGGGGTCAGACAGGGTGGGCTGAAGCTTTCTTT.

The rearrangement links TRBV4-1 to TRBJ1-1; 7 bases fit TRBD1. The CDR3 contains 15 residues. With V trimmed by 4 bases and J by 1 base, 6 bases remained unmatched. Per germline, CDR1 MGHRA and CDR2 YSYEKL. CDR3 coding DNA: TGCGCCAGCAGCCCTTTGACAGGGAAGAACACTGAAGCTTTCTTT. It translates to CASSPLTGKNTEAFF.

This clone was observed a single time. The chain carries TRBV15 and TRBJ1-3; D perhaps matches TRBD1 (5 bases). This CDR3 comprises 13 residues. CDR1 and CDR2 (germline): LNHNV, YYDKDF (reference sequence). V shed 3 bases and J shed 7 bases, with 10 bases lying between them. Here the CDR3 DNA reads TGTGCCACCAGCAGCTGGGGGGGGAACACCATATATTTT. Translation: CATSSWGGNTIYF.

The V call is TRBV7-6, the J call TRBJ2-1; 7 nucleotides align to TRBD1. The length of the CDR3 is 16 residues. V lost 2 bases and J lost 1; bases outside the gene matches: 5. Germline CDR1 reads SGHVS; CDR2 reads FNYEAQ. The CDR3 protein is CASSLHYRGSYNEQFF. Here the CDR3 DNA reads TGTGCCAGCAGCTTACATTACAGGGGTTCCTACAATGAGCAGTTCTTC.

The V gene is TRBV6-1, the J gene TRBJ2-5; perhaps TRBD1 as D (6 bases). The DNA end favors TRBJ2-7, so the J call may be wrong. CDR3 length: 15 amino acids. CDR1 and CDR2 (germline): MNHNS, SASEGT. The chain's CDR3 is CASTLGHPSSYEQYF. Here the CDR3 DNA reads TGTGCCAGCACCCTGGGACATCCGAGCTCCTACGAGCAGTACTTC.

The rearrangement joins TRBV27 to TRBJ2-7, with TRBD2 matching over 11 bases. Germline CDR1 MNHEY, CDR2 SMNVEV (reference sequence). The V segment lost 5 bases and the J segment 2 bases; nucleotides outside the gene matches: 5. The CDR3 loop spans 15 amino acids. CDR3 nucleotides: TGTGCCAGCAGTCCGTATAGCGGGGGGGCCTACGAGCAGTACTTC. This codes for CASSPYSGGAYEQYF.

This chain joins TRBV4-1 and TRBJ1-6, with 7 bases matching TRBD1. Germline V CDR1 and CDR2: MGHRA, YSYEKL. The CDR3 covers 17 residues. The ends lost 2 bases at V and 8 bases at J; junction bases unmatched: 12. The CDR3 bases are TGCGCCAGCAGCCAAAGGGCGCGGACAGGCTCGGATTCACCCCTCCACTTT. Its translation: CASSQRARTGSDSPLHF.

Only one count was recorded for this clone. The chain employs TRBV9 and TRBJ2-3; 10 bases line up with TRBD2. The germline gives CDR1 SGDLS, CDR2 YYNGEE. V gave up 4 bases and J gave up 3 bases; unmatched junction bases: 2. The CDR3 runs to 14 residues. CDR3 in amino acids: CASSTLAGTDTQYF. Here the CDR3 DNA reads TGTGCCAGCAGCACACTAGCGGGGACAGATACGCAGTATTTT.

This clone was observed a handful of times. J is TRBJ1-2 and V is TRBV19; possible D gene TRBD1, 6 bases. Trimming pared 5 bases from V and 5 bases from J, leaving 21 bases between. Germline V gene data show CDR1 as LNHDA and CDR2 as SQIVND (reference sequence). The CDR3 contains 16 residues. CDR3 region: CASSWSTGLLSYGYTF. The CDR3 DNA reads TGTGCCAGTAGTTGGTCCACAGGGCTTTTATCGTATGGCTACACCTTC.

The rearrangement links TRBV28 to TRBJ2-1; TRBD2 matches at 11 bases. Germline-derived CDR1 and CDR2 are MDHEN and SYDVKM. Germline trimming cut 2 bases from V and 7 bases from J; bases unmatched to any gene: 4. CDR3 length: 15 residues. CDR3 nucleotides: TGTGCCAGCAGTTTAATAGCGGGGGGGCGGAATGAGCAGTTCTTC. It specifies CASSLIAGGRNEQFF.

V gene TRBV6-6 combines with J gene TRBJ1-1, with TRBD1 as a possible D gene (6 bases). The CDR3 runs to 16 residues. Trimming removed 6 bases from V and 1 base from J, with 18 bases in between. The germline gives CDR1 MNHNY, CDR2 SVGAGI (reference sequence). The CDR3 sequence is CASRNRVDFWNTEAFF. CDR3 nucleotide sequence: TGTGCCAGCAGAAACAGGGTTGATTTTTGGAACACTGAAGCTTTCTTT.

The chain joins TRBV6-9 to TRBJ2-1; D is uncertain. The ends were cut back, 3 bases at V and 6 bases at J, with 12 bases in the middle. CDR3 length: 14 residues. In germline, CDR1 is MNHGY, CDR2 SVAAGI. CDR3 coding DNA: TGTGCCAGCAGTTACCTAATATCTAGCAATGAGCAGTTCTTC. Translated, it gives CASSYLISSNEQFF.

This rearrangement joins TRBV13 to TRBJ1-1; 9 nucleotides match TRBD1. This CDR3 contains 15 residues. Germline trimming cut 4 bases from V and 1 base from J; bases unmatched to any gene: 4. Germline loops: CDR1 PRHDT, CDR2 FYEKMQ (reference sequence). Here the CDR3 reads CASSSPGQGNTEAFF. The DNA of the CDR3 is TGTGCCAGCAGCTCACCGGGACAGGGGAACACTGAAGCTTTCTTT. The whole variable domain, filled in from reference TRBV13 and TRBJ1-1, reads AAGVIQSPRHLIKEKRETATLKCYPIPRHDTVYWYQQGPGQDPQFLISFYEKMQSDKGSIPDRFSAQQFSDYHSELNMSSLELGDSALYFCASSSPGQGNTEAFFGQGTRLTVV.

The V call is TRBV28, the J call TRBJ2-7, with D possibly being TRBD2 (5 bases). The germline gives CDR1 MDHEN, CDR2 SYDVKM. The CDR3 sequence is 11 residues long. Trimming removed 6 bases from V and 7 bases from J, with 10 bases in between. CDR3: CASSLTGEQYF. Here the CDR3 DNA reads TGTGCCAGCAGCCTGACGGGGGAGCAGTACTTC.

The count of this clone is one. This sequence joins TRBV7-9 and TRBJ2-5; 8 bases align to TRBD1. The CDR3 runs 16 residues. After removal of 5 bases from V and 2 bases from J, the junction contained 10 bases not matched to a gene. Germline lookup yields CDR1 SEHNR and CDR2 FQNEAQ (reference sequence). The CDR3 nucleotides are TGTGCCAGCAGCCACCCGGGGGACAGGCCACAAGAGACCCAGTACTTC. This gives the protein CASSHPGDRPQETQYF.

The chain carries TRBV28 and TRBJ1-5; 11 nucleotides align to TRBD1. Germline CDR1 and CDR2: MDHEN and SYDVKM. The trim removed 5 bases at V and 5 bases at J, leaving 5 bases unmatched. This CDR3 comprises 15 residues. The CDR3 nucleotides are TGTGCCAGCAGTCCGGGACAGGGGGAGGATCAGCCCCAGCATTTT. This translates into CASSPGQGEDQPQHF.

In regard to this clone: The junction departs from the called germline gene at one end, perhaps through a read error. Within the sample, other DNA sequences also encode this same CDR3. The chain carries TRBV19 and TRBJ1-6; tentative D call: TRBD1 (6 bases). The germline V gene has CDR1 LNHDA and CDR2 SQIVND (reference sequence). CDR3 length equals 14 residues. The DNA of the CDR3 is TGTGCCAGTACCCAAGGACAGTATAATTCCCCCCTCCACTTT. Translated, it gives CASTQGQYNSPLHF.

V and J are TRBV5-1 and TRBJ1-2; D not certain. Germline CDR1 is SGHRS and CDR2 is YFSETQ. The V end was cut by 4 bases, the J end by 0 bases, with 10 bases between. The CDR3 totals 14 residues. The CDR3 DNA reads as TGCGCCAGCAGCCCAAATATAGCTAACTATGGCTACACCTTC. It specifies CASSPNIANYGYTF. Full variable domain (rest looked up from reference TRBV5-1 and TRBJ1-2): KAGVTQTPRYLIKTRGQQVTLSCSPISGHRSVSWYQQTPGQGLQFLFEYFSETQRNKGNFPGRFSGRQFSNSRSEMNVSTLELGDSALYLCASSPNIANYGYTFGSGTRLTVV.

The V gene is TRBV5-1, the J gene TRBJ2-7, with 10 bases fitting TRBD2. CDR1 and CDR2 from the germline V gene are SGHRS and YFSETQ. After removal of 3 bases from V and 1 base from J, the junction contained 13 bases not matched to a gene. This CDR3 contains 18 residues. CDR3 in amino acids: CASSSLLQTSGTSYEQYF. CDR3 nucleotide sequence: TGCGCCAGCAGCTCACTACTTCAAACTAGCGGGACATCCTACGAGCAGTACTTC.

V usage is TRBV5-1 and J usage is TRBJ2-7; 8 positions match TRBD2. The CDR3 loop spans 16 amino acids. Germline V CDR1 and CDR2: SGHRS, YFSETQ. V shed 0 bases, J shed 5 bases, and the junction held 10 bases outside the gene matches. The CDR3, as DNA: TGCGCCAGCAGCTTGGGGTCCAGCGGGAGCTTCCACGAGCAGTACTTC. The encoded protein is CASSLGSSGSFHEQYF.

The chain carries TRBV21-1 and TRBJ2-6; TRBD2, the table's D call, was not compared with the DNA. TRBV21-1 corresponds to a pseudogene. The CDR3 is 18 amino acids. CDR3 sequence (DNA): TGTGCCAGCAGCACGGGACTAGCGGGGGGGTCTGGGGCCAACGTCCTGACTTTC. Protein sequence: CASSTGLAGGSGANVLTF.

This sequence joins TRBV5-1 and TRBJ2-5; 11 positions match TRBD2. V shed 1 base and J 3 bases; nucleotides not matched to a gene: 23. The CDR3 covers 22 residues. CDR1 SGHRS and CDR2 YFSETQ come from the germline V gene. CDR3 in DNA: TGCGCCAGCAGCTTGACTTGGCGGGGGGTCGGTAGCGGGAGGGCCGGAAAAGAGACCCAGTACTTC. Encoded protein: CASSLTWRGVGSGRAGKETQYF. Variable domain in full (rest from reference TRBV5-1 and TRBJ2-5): KAGVTQTPRYLIKTRGQQVTLSCSPISGHRSVSWYQQTPGQGLQFLFEYFSETQRNKGNFPGRFSGRQFSNSRSEMNVSTLELGDSALYLCASSLTWRGVGSGRAGKETQYFGPGTRLLVL.

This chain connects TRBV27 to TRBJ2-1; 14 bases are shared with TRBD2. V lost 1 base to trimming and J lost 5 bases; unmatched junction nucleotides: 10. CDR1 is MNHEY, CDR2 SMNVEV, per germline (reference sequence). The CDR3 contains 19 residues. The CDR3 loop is CASSLYGGLTSGRDNEQFF. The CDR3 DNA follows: TGTGCCAGCAGTTTATACGGAGGTCTGACTAGCGGGAGGGACAATGAGCAGTTCTTC.

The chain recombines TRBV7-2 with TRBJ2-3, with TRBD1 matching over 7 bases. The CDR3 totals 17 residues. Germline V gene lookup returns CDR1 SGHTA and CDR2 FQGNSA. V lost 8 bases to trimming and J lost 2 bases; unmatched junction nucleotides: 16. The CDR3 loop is CASPGGGPLRYTDTQYF. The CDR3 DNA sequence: TGTGCCAGCCCAGGGGGTGGACCACTGAGGTACACAGATACGCAGTATTTT.

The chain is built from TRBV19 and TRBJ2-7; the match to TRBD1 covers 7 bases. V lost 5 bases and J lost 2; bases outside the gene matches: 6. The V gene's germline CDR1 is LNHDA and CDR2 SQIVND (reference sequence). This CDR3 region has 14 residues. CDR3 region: CASSAGTATYEQYF. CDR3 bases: TGTGCCAGTAGTGCAGGGACAGCGACCTACGAGCAGTACTTC.

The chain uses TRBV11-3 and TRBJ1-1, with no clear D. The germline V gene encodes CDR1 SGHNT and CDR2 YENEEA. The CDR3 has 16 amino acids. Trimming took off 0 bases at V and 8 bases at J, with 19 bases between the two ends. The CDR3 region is CASSLESRVRGVEAFF. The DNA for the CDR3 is TGTGCCAGCAGCTTAGAAAGTCGTGTTCGAGGAGTGGAAGCTTTCTTT.